This is a list of T cell receptor beta chains from one sample in a study of siplizumab effects on memory and regulatory T cells. Generated by immunoSEQ multiplex PCR, the TCRdb table keeps only in-frame clones and is missing some. Of 85,000 to 130,000 clones detected, about 90% appear once; the ten largest clones hold about 0.7%. Sequenced: Tregs sorted from blood. The source of these receptors is a human donor in good health. The CDR3 runs from the conserved cysteine through the conserved F or W. A D gene is named only where the DNA matches it firmly. Clone size is given for some rows only: seen once, a few or many times, or a class if the clone is expanded.

size,D,J,V,CDR3,DNA
-,-,TRBJ2-7,TRBV6-1,CASGQFEQYF,TGTGCCAGCGGCCAGTTCGAGCAGTACTTC
-,-,TRBJ2-5,TRBV5-6,CASRGAFIWETQYF,TGTGCCAGCAGGGGGGCTTTTATCTGGGAGACCCAGTACTTC
-,-,TRBJ2-2,TRBV7-3,CASQGAGELFF,TGTGCCAGTCAGGGTGCCGGGGAGCTGTTTTTT
-,TRBD2,TRBJ2-6,TRBV28,CASRPFSGSFTGANVLTF,TGTGCCAGCAGGCCCTTTAGCGGGAGTTTTACTGGGGCCAACGTCCTGACTTTC
-,TRBD2,TRBJ2-7,TRBV6-5,CASSLIWTSGYEQYF,TGTGCCAGCAGTTTGATTTGGACTAGCGGGTACGAGCAGTACTTC
-,TRBD1,TRBJ1-1,TRBV5-8,CASSYDRGTEAFF,TGTGCCAGCAGCTATGACAGGGGCACTGAAGCTTTCTTT
-,-,TRBJ2-5,TRBV11-2,CASSLDGVGTQYF,TGTGCCAGCAGCTTAGATGGGGTGGGGACCCAGTACTTC
-,-,TRBJ2-7,TRBV27,CASSLRTGEQYF,TGTGCCAGCAGTCTCCGGACGGGGGAGCAGTACTTC
-,-,TRBJ1-6,TRBV5-6,CASSLVGRTLTLHF,TGTGCCAGCAGCTTGGTGGGGCGGACTCTGACCCTCCACTTT
-,-,TRBJ2-5,TRBV28,CASSLWGSVETQYF,TGTGCCAGCAGTTTATGGGGGTCGGTGGAGACCCAGTACTTC
-,-,TRBJ2-3,TRBV5-4,CASSLVRGSTDTQYF,TGTGCCAGCAGCTTGGTAAGGGGGTCCACAGATACGCAGTATTTT
-,TRBD1,TRBJ2-2,TRBV28,CASSLSGQTGNTGELFF,TGTGCCAGCAGTTTATCGGGACAGACCGGGAACACCGGGGAGCTGTTTTTT
-,-,TRBJ1-5,TRBV6-6,CASSYYGSNQPQHF,TGTGCCAGCAGTTACTATGGCTCCAATCAGCCCCAGCATTTT
-,-,TRBJ2-1,TRBV6-1,CASSEENYNEQFF,TGTGCCAGCAGTGAAGAGAATTACAATGAGCAGTTCTTC
-,-,TRBJ1-2,TRBV7-3,CASTNIYHNYGYTF,TGTGCCAGCACCAATATATATCATAACTATGGCTACACCTTC
-,-,TRBJ1-1,TRBV4-3,CASSQGGSRNTEAFF,TGCGCCAGCAGCCAAGGCGGGTCAAGGAACACTGAAGCTTTCTTT
-,-,TRBJ2-2,TRBV5-1,CASSLLSTGRGTGELFF,TGCGCCAGCAGCCTCCTCTCGACAGGGCGGGGTACCGGGGAGCTGTTTTTT
-,-,TRBJ2-2,TRBV5-5,CASASGTYTGELFF,TGTGCCAGCGCCTCCGGGACTTACACCGGGGAGCTGTTTTTT
-,TRBD1,TRBJ2-2,TRBV11-2,CASSLTGGFAGELFF,TGTGCCAGCAGCTTGACAGGGGGCTTCGCCGGGGAGCTGTTTTTT
-,TRBD2,TRBJ2-1,TRBV28,CASSLLGGRAYNEQFF,TGTGCCAGCAGTTTACTCGGGGGGAGGGCTTACAATGAGCAGTTCTTC
-,-,TRBJ2-5,TRBV7-9,CASSSETGNQETQYF,TGTGCCAGCAGCTCCGAAACAGGGAATCAAGAGACCCAGTACTTC
-,-,TRBJ2-1,TRBV11-2,CASSFRLFGGYNEQFF,TGTGCCAGCAGCTTCCGACTTTTCGGGGGTTACAATGAGCAGTTCTTC
-,-,TRBJ1-1,TRBV6-5,CASSYSLGWANTEAFF,TGTGCCAGCAGTTACTCGCTGGGGTGGGCGAACACTGAAGCTTTCTTT
-,TRBD2,TRBJ2-1,TRBV14,CASSLGLADNEQFF,TGTGCCAGCAGCCTGGGACTAGCGGACAATGAGCAGTTCTTC
-,-,TRBJ2-4,TRBV18,CASSLTGTLIAKNIQYF,TGTGCCAGCTCACTAACCGGGACTCTTATAGCCAAAAACATTCAGTACTTC
-,-,TRBJ2-3,TRBV6-5,CASSYVGTDTQYF,TGTGCCAGCAGTTACGTAGGGACAGATACGCAGTATTTT
-,-,TRBJ2-3,TRBV28,CASSLSSFGASEIYF,TGTGCCAGCAGTTTAAGTTCCTTTGGGGCTAGCGAAATCTATTTT
once,-,TRBJ2-3,TRBV7-9,CASSLALSPSERDTQYF,TGTGCCAGCAGCTTAGCGCTAAGTCCTAGCGAGAGAGATACGCAGTATTTT
-,-,TRBJ2-6,TRBV6-6,CASSYSPRPGANVLTF,TGTGCCAGCAGTTATTCGCCACGTCCCGGGGCCAACGTCCTGACTTTC
once,-,TRBJ1-2,TRBV6-1,CASSEAGRRMVYGYTF,TGTGCCAGCAGTGAAGCGGGGCGGAGGATGGTTTATGGCTACACCTTC
-,-,TRBJ1-2,TRBV20-1,CSARDDRSNTF,TGCAGTGCTAGAGACGACAGGTCCAACACCTTC
-,TRBD2,TRBJ2-1,TRBV7-9,CASSYVAGSSYNEQFF,TGTGCCAGCAGCTACGTAGCGGGCAGCTCCTACAATGAGCAGTTCTTC
-,-,TRBJ1-5,TRBV7-2,CASTYRHLSNQPQHF,TGTGCCAGCACCTACCGGCACCTGAGCAATCAGCCCCAGCATTTT
-,TRBD2,TRBJ2-3,TRBV5-1,CASEGLAGDTQYF,TGCGCCAGCGAGGGACTAGCGGGAGATACGCAGTATTTT
-,TRBD1,TRBJ2-3,TRBV18,CASSPTGYSADTQYF,TGTGCCAGCTCACCGACAGGGTATTCAGCAGATACGCAGTATTTT
few,TRBD1,TRBJ2-7,TRBV28,CASSGTGTFYEQYF,TGTGCCAGCAGTGGGACAGGGACTTTCTACGAGCAGTACTTC
few,TRBD2,TRBJ2-5,TRBV9,CASSVSTSGRGETQYF,TGTGCCAGCAGCGTATCGACTAGCGGGAGAGGGGAGACCCAGTACTTC
-,-,TRBJ2-1,TRBV7-2,CASSFSEVNEQFF,TGTGCCAGCAGCTTCAGTGAAGTCAATGAGCAGTTCTTC
-,TRBD1,TRBJ1-1,TRBV29-1,CSVARDRVNTEAFF,TGCAGCGTCGCCCGGGACAGGGTGAACACTGAAGCTTTCTTT
-,-,TRBJ2-3,TRBV6-1,CASSELGTDTQYF,TGTGCCAGCAGTGAACTAGGAACAGATACGCAGTATTTT
once,TRBD2,TRBJ2-1,TRBV7-7,CASSPTSEAYNEQFF,TGTGCTAGCAGCCCTACTAGCGAGGCCTACAATGAGCAGTTCTTC
-,TRBD1,TRBJ2-3,TRBV6-1,CASSDPLYRGRSTDTQYF,TGTGCCAGCAGTGACCCGCTTTACAGGGGGCGGAGCACAGATACGCAGTATTTT
-,-,TRBJ2-1,TRBV5-4,CASSLGRSSYNEQFF,TGTGCCAGCAGCTTAGGGCGGAGTTCCTACAATGAGCAGTTCTTC
-,-,TRBJ2-7,TRBV21-1,CASSSTRTSGGKLCEQYF,TGTGCCAGCAGCTCCACCCGTACGAGCGGGGGCAAGCTCTGCGAGCAGTACTTC
few,TRBD1,TRBJ1-1,TRBV9,CASSSGGRVTEAFF,TGTGCCAGCAGCTCAGGGGGCAGGGTCACTGAAGCTTTCTTT
-,-,TRBJ1-2,TRBV20-1,CSARGGYGYTF,TGCAGTGCTAGAGGCGGGTATGGCTACACCTTC
-,-,TRBJ1-1,TRBV10-3,CAISESQPGIGNTEAFF,TGTGCCATCAGTGAGTCCCAGCCGGGGATAGGAAACACTGAAGCTTTCTTT
-,TRBD2,TRBJ2-4,TRBV10-1,CASSPRSGGNIQYF,TGCGCCAGCAGCCCCCGGTCGGGAGGAAACATTCAGTACTTC
-,TRBD2,TRBJ2-4,TRBV7-9,CASSLWGLAGGNYKNIQYF,TGTGCCAGCAGCTTATGGGGACTAGCGGGGGGAAACTACAAAAACATTCAGTACTTC
-,-,TRBJ2-1,TRBV6-1,CASSEAGPVGKQFF,TGTGCCAGCAGTGAAGCAGGCCCGGTGGGCAAGCAGTTCTTC
-,-,TRBJ2-2,TRBV6-6,CASSWGGANTGELFF,TGTGCCAGCAGTTGGGGCGGCGCAAACACCGGGGAGCTGTTTTTT
-,-,TRBJ1-4,TRBV5-4,CASSLGPAEKLFF,TGTGCCAGCAGCTTAGGCCCTGCTGAAAAACTGTTTTTT
-,-,TRBJ2-7,TRBV5-6,CASSLVGGPRSSYEQYF,TGTGCCAGCAGCTTGGTAGGGGGGCCCCGAAGCTCCTACGAGCAGTACTTC
-,-,TRBJ2-3,TRBV28,CASRASSDTQYF,TGTGCCAGCAGGGCTTCGTCAGATACGCAGTATTTT
-,-,TRBJ1-3,TRBV18,CASSPGRRGGSGNTIYF,TGTGCCAGCTCACCAGGAAGGCGAGGGGGCTCTGGAAACACCATATATTTT